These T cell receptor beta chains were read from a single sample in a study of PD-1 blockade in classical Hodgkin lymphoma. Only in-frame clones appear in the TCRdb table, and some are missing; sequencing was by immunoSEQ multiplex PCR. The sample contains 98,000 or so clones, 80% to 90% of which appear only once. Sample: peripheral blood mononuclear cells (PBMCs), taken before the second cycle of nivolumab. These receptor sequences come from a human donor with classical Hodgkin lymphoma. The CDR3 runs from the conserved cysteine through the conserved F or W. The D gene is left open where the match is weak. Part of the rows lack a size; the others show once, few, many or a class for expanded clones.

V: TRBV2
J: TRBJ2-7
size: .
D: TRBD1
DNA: TGTGCCAGCAGTAATGGGGACAGGAACGAGCAGTACTTC
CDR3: CASSNGDRNEQYF

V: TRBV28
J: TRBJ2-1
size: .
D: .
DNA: TGTGCCAGCAGTTTATATGGCGGACGAGGGCCGGATGAGCAGTTCTTC
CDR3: CASSLYGGRGPDEQFF

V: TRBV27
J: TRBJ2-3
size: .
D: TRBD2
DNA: TGTGCCAGCAGTCCCGGGACTAGAACCGATACGCAGTATTTT
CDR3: CASSPGTRTDTQYF

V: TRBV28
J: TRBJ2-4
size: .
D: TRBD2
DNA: TGTGCCAGCAGGCGTAGCGGGGCCAAAAACATTCAGTACTTC
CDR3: CASRRSGAKNIQYF

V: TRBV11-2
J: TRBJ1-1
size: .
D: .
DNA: TGTGCCAGCAGCTTAGGGCTGGGGCGCGACACTGAAGCTTTCTTT
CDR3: CASSLGLGRDTEAFF

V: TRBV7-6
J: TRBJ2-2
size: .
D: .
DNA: TGTGCCAGCAGCTTGGCTAGCTTCCACACCGGGGAGCTGTTTTTT
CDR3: CASSLASFHTGELFF

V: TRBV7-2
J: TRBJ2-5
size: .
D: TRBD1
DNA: TGTGCCAGCAGCTTATCAGGGACAGGGAGGGAGACCCAGTACTTC
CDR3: CASSLSGTGRETQYF

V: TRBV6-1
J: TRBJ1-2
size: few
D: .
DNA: TGTGCCAGCAGTAAACAGGGCGGCGGCTACACCTTC
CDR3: CASSKQGGGYTF

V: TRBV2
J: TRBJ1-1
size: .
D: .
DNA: TGTGCCAGCAGTCTCCAGGAAATGAACACTGAAGCTTTCTTT
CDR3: CASSLQEMNTEAFF

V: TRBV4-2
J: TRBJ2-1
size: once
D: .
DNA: TGTGCCAGCAGCCAAGTTACGACCTACCTAGGAGAGTACAATGAGCAGTTCTTC
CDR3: CASSQVTTYLGEYNEQFF

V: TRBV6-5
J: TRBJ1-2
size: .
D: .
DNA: TGTGCCAGCAGTTACCCCGACAGGCACCATGGCTACACCTTC
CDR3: CASSYPDRHHGYTF

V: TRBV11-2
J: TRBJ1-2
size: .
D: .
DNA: TGTGCCAGCAGCTTAGACGGCACGGATAACTATGGCTACACCTTC
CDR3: CASSLDGTDNYGYTF

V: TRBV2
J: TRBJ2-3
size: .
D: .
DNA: TGTGCCAGCAGTGATTTAGGGGTTCAGGATACGCAGTATTTT
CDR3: CASSDLGVQDTQYF

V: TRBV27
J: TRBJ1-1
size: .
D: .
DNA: TGTGCCAGCAGTTTTACAGCTGGTGGTGAAGCTTTCTTT
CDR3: CASSFTAGGEAFF

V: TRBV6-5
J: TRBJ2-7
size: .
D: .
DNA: TGTGCCAGCAGCCAGGGGCCGACCTACGAGCAGTACTTC
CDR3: CASSQGPTYEQYF

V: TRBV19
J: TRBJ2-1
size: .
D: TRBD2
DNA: TGTGCCAGTAGTATAGGGTGGGCTAGCGGGAACCCTAATGAGCAGTTCTTC
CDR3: CASSIGWASGNPNEQFF

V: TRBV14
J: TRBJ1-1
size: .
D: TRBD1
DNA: TGTGCCAGCAGCCACCGCGGGACAGGGAACACTGAAGCTTTCTTT
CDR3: CASSHRGTGNTEAFF

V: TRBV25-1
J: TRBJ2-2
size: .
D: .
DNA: TGTGCCAGCAAGGGGTCCGGGGAGCTGTTTTTT
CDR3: CASKGSGELFF

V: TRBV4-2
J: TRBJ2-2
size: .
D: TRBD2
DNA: TGTGCCAGCAGCCAAGAGGGAACTAGCGGGGGGAACACCGGGGAGCTGTTTTTT
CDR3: CASSQEGTSGGNTGELFF

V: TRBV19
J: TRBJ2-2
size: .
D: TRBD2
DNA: TGTGCCAGTATCCCGACTAGCGTTAACACCGGGGAGCTGTTTTTT
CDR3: CASIPTSVNTGELFF

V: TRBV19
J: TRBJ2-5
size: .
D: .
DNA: TGTGCCACCAGCCCAGACAGGTCCGATGAGACCCAGTACTTC
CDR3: CATSPDRSDETQYF

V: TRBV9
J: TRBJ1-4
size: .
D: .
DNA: TGTGCCAGCAGTCGGGGGTCTAATGAAAAACTGTTTTTT
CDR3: CASSRGSNEKLFF

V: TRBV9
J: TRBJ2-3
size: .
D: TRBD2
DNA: TGTGCCAGCAGCGTAGCGGGGGGAGGGTACACAGATACGCAGTATTTT
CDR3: CASSVAGGGYTDTQYF

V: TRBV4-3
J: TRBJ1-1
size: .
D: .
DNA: TGCGCCAGCAGCCAAGGCCCGCAGGACACTGAAGCTTTCTTT
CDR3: CASSQGPQDTEAFF

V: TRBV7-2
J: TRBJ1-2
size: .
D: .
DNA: TGTGCCAGCAGCTTAGATCTTGGAAACAGGATGGTGGGCTACACCTTC
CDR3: CASSLDLGNRMVGYTF

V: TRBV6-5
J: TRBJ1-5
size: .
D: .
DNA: TGTGCCAGCAGTGCCACGCACCCAGATCAGCCCCAGCATTTT
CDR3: CASSATHPDQPQHF

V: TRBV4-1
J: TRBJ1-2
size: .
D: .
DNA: TGCGCCAGCAGCCCCACAGAGTCTAACTATGGCTACACCTTC
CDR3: CASSPTESNYGYTF

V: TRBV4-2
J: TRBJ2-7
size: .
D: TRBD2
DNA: TGTGCCAGCAGCCAAGAGGATACTAGCGGCTACTACGAGCAGTACTTC
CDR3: CASSQEDTSGYYEQYF

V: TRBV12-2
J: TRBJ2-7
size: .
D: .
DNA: TGTGCAAGTCGCTTTCCGGAAGAGCAGTACTTC
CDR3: CASRFPEEQYF

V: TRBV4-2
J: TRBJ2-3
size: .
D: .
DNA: TGTGCCAGCAGCCGAGGGGCTTTCACAGATACGCAGTATTTT
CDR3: CASSRGAFTDTQYF

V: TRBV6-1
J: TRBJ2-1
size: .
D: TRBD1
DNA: TGTGCCAGCAGTGAATTAATCAGGACAGGGGGCAATGAGCAGTTCTTC
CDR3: CASSELIRTGGNEQFF

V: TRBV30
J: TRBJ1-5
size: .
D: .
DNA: TGTGCCTGGAGTGTAGGGGGGGGCCAATACAATCAGCCCCAGCATTTT
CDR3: CAWSVGGGQYNQPQHF

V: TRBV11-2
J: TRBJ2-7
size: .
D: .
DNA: TGTGCCAGCAGCTTGGCGGGGTCCTACGAGCAGTACTTC
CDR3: CASSLAGSYEQYF

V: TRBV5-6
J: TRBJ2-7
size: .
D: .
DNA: TGTGCCAGCAGCTTTTGGCCCCTGGCGGAGACTACCTACGAGCAGTACTTC
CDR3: CASSFWPLAETTYEQYF

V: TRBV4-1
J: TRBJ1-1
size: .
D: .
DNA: TGCGCCAGCAGCCGACTCACAGGGTTGGACACTGAAGCTTTCTTT
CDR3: CASSRLTGLDTEAFF

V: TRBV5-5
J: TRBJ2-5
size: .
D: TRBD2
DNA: TGTGCCAGCAGCTTGGCCGGGTCGGGAGGGCAAGAGACCCAGTACTTC
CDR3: CASSLAGSGGQETQYF

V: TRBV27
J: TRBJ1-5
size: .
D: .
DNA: TGTGCCAGCAGTTTATTAGGGGGTTTAAATCAGCCCCAGCATTTT
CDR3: CASSLLGGLNQPQHF

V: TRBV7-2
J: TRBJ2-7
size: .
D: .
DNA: TGTGCCAGCAGAGGGGACACCCTCGAGCAGTACTTC
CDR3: CASRGDTLEQYF

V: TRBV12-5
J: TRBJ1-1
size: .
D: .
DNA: TGTGCTAGTGGTTTTGGAGGGTTCACTGAAGCTTTCTTT
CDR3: CASGFGGFTEAFF

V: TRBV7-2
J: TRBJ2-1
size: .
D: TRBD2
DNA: TGTGCCAGCAGCTTCACCGGGACTAGCGGGAGTTCTGAGCAGTTCTTC
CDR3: CASSFTGTSGSSEQFF

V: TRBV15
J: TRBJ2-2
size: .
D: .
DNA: TGTGCCACCAGCAGAGATCGTTGGTTGCCCGGGGAGCTGTTTTTT
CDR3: CATSRDRWLPGELFF

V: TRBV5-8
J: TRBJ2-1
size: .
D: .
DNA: TGTGCCAGCACCCTGGGGTTCCGCCTTGCATACAATGAGCAGTTCTTC
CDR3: CASTLGFRLAYNEQFF

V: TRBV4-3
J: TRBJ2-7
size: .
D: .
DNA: TGCGCCAGCAGCCAAGGGATCAGGGAGTACGAGCAGTACTTC
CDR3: CASSQGIREYEQYF

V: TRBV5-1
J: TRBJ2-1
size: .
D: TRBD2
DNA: TGCGCCAGCCGGCGGGAGTCCTCCTACAATGAGCAGTTCTTC
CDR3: CASRRESSYNEQFF

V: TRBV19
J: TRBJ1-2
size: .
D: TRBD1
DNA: TGTGCCAGTAGCGGGACAGCCTATGGCTACACCTTC
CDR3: CASSGTAYGYTF

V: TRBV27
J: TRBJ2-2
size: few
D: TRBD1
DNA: TGTGCCAGCACCCACAGGGGTACGAACACCGGGGAGCTGTTTTTT
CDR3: CASTHRGTNTGELFF

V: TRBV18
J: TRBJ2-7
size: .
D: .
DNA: TGTGCCAGCTCACCTACTCTCCACGAGCAGTACTTC
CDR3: CASSPTLHEQYF

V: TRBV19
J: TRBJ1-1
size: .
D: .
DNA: TGTGCCAGTACCTCGTTGTTTCATGAGAGGAACACTGAAGCTTTCTTT
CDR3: CASTSLFHERNTEAFF

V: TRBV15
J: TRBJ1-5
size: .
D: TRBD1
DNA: TGTGCCACCAGCACCCCCTCACTCCGGGACAGCAATCAGCCTCAGCATTTT
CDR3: CATSTPSLRDSNQPQHF

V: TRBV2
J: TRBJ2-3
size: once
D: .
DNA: TGTGCCAGCAGTCTAAATATACCCGCAGGTCCCTCTACAGATACGCAGTATTTT
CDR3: CASSLNIPAGPSTDTQYF

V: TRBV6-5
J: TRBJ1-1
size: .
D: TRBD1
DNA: TGTGCCAGCAGCCCCTCCTGGACAGGGGGCACTGAAGCTTTCTTT
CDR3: CASSPSWTGGTEAFF

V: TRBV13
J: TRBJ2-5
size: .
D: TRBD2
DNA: TGTGCCAGCAGCATACTTAGCGGGGTGTACCAAGAGACCCAGTACTTC
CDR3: CASSILSGVYQETQYF